This TCR beta chain was recovered during a study of CD8+ T cells in alopecia areata. Between the trimmed V and J ends, which lost 7 bases and 6 bases, there was a span of 12 bases. This CDR3 is 13 amino acids long. Germline values: CDR1 SNHLY, CDR2 FYNNEI. Extracted RNA was reverse transcribed, and the resulting cDNA served as sequencing template. TCRdb keeps only in-frame clones here, not all; method: immunoSEQ multiplex PCR. The sample carries tens of thousands of clones, roughly 44% recorded once. This clone turned up a few times. This specimen consisted of CD8+ T cells sorted from blood, obtained at week 0. The chain is built from TRBV2 and TRBJ1-4; possibly TRBD1 for D (6 bases). This clonotype originated in a human donor with alopecia areata. CDR3 protein: CASTTGMDEKLFF. The CDR3 DNA sequence: TGTGCCAGCACGACAGGCATGGATGAAAAACTGTTTTTT.